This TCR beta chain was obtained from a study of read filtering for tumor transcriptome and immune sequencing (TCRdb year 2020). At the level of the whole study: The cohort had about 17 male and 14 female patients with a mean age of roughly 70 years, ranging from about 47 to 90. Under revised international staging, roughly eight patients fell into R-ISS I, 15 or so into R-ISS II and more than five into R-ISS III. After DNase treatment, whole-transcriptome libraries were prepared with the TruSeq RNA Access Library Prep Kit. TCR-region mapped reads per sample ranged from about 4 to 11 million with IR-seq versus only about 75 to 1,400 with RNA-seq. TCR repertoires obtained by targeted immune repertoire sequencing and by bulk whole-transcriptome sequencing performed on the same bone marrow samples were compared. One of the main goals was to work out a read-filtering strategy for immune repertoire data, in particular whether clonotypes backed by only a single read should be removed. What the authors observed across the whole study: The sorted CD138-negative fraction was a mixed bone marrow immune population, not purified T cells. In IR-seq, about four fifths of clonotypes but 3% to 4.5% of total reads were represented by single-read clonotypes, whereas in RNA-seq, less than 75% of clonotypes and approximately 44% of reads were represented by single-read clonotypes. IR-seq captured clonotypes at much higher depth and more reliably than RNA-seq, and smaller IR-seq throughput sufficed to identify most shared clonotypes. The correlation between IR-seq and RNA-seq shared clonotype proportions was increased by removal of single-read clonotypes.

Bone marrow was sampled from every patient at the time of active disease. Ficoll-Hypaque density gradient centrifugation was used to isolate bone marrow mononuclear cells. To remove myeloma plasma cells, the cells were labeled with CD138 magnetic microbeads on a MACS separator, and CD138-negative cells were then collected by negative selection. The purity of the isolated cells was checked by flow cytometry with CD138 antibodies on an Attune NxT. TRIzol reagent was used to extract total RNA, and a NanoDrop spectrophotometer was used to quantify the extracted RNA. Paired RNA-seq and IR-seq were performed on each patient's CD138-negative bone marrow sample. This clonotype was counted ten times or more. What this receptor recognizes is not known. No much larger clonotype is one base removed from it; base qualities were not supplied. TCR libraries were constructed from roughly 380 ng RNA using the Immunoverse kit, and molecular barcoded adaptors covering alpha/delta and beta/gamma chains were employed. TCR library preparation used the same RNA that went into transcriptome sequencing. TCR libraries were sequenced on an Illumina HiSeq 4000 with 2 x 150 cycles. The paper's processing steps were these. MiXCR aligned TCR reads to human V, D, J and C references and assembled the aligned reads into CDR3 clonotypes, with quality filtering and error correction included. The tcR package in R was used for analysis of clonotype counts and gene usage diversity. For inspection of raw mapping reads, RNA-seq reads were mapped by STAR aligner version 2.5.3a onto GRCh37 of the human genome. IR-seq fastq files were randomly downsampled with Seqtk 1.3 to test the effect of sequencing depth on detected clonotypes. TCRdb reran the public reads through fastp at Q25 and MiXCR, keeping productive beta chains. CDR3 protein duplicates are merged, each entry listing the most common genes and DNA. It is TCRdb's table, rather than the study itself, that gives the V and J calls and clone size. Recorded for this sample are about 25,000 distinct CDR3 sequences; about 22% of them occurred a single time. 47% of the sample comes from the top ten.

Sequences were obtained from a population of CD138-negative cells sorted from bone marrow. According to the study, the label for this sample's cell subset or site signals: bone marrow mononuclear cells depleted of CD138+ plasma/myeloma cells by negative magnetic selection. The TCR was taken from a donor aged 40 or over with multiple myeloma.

Here the CDR3 is given as CASGGTGTQAGQPQHF. The bases are TGTGCCAGCGGGGGAACCGGGACACAGGCAGGGCAGCCCCAGCATTTT. This chain is built from TRBV25-1 and TRBJ1-5, and possibly TRBD1, on 6 matching bases. Including the terminal cysteine and phenylalanine, the CDR3 comprises 16 residues. CDR3 DNA only is kept here, 48 bases in frame from base 1. Deletion took 8 bases off V and 7 bases off J, with a span of 24 bases between the germline ends. CDR1 and CDR2 were assigned from the germline V gene as MGHDK and SYGVNS.